The 6 T cell receptor beta chains below come from one sample, sequenced in a study of identical twins. TCRdb called the 5' RACE reads again in MiXCR, with one record for every CDR3 protein. The sample includes hundreds of thousands of distinct CDR3 sequences, 21% of them seen just once. The data were also submitted as part of a second study, on T cells expressing NK-cell markers.

The sequenced material came from PBMCs. Receptor source: a woman aged 18-29 years in good health.

Concerning this clonotype itself: One end of the junction fails to match germline, which may point to a read error. V is TRBV12-3 or TRBV12-4 and J is TRBJ1-1; D may be TRBD1 (5 bases). The CDR3 contains 11 residues. The CDR3 region is CASRGDTEAFF. CDR3 coding DNA: TGCGCCAGCAGAGGGGACACTGAAGCTTTCTTT.

The V call is TRBV9, the J call TRBJ2-3; tentative D call: TRBD2 (6 bases). Germline V gene lookup returns CDR1 SGDLS and CDR2 YYNGEE. There are 15 residues in the CDR3. Trimming took 0 bases from V and 6 from J, leaving 14 bases between them. CDR3 region: CASSVGGTGGDTQYF. The CDR3 bases are TGTGCCAGCAGCGTAGGTGGGACTGGCGGTGATACGCAGTATTTT.

The chain couples TRBV12-3 or TRBV12-4 to TRBJ1-2, with D unclear. The CDR3 consists of 11 residues. V was cut by 3 bases and J by 5 bases, with 4 bases left in between. The CDR3 sequence: CASSFHYGYTF. The DNA of the CDR3 is TGTGCCAGCAGTTTTCATTATGGCTACACCTTC.

This clonotype was found a few times. The chain has TRBV3-1 and TRBJ2-1; D perhaps matches TRBD2 (7 bases). Germline CDR1 reads LGHDT; CDR2 reads YNNKEL (reference sequence). V was shortened by 1 base and J by 8 bases, with 12 bases between the two germline ends. This CDR3 contains 14 residues. The CDR3 loop is CASSQGPGGYEQFF. CDR3 DNA sequence: TGTGCCAGCAGCCAAGGCCCGGGGGGCTATGAGCAGTTCTTC.

In its sample, this clonotype was seen many times. This chain uses TRBV11-2 with TRBJ2-3; D not resolved. Germline CDR1 SGHAT, CDR2 FQNNGV. This CDR3 spans 13 amino acids. Trimming removed 1 base at V and 4 bases at J, with 6 bases between. CDR3 amino acids: CASSLVPPDTQYF. Written as DNA, the CDR3 is TGTGCCAGCAGCTTAGTCCCCCCAGATACGCAGTATTTT. The whole variable domain, remainder taken from reference TRBV11-2 and TRBJ2-3, is EAGVAQSPRYKIIEKRQSVAFWCNPISGHATLYWYQQILGQGPKLLIQFQNNGVVDDSQLPKDRFSAERLKGVDSTLKIQPAKLEDSAVYLCASSLVPPDTQYFGPGTRLTVL.

This clonotype came up a few times. The V gene is TRBV9, the J gene TRBJ2-1; possible D gene TRBD1, 5 bases. Germline CDR1 SGDLS, CDR2 YYNGEE. V was pared by 4 bases and J by 4 bases, with 9 bases between. This CDR3 comprises 13 residues. The CDR3 sequence is CASSMGQYNEQFF. DNA for the CDR3: TGTGCCAGCAGCATGGGGCAGTACAATGAGCAGTTCTTC.